Below, one TCR beta chain is given with its context. Sequencing used immunoSEQ v3. Here immunoSEQ multiplex PCR was the method, and the copy in TCRdb shows in-frame clones only, minus some. Of approximately 16,000 clones listed, over 70% are singletons. This sample was included in a study of TIL therapy for anti-PD-1-resistant metastatic lung cancer. The germline V gene encodes CDR1 MGHDK and CDR2 SYGVNS. The V and J ends lost 3 bases and 8 bases respectively, with 26 bases between them. The CDR3 extends over 18 amino acids. Time point reported: pre-treatment sample, taken before nivolumab and TIL therapy. Stage 4 NSCLC adults joined between late 2017 and January 2020.

The clonotype was recovered from a person aged 25 to 79 with non-small cell lung cancer. This chain joins TRBV25-1 and TRBJ2-1, with D possibly TRBD2 on 5 matching bases. This material consisted of blood, taken at baseline. The CDR3 DNA follows: TGTGCCAGCAGTGATGAAAAGGGTACAGCCCCTAGGCGGGATGAGCAGTTCTTC. This encodes CASSDEKGTAPRRDEQFF. Variable domain in full (rest from reference TRBV25-1 and TRBJ2-1): EADIYQTPRYLVIGTGKKITLECSQTMGHDKMYWYQQDPGMELHLIHYSYGVNSTEKGDLSSESTVSRIRTEHFPLTLESARPSHTSQYLCASSDEKGTAPRRDEQFFGPGTRLTVL.